A single sample is the source of the 15 T cell receptor beta chains below, sequenced in a study of spatial heterogeneity in lung cancer. Stated time point: sample taken at primary tumor resection. Tumor, nontumor lung or frozen PBMC supplied whole RNA that was sequenced unsorted. TCRdb fed the 5' RACE reads into MiXCR, producing one record per CDR3 protein. The table shows some 83,000 distinct CDR3 sequences, with about 20% occurring only once. Source: PBMCs, taken at surgery. The receptor set was obtained from a male donor with early-stage non-small cell lung cancer.

This clonotype was counted a few times. The chain has TRBV20-1 and TRBJ2-7, with 7 positions matching TRBD1. Germline assignment: CDR1 DFQATT and CDR2 SNEGSKA (reference sequence). The CDR3 is made up of 13 amino acids. V lost 5 bases, J lost 4 bases, and 8 bases stayed unmatched. This chain's CDR3 is CSAFRDSGYEQYF. CDR3 DNA: TGCAGTGCTTTCCGGGACAGCGGTTACGAGCAGTACTTC.

In this sample, this clonotype turned up a few times. The rearrangement uses TRBV11-3 and TRBJ2-7; 13 nucleotides match TRBD2. The V and J ends lost 5 bases and 1 base, in that order; junction bases with no gene match: 5. Germline V CDR1 and CDR2: SGHNT, YENEEA. The CDR3 length is 16 residues. The CDR3, as DNA: TGTGCCAGCAGCCCTCGGGGACTAGCGGGATCCTACGAGCAGTACTTC. Encoded protein: CASSPRGLAGSYEQYF.

This clonotype was picked up a small number of times. V is TRBV7-8 and J is TRBJ2-2; possible D gene TRBD1, 5 bases. This CDR3 has 13 residues. Trimming shortened V by 3 bases and J by 5 bases, and 7 bases separated the two germline ends. Germline V lookup: CDR1 SGHVS, CDR2 FQNEAQ. The CDR3 nucleotides are TGTGCCAGCAGCTTCGACAGAACCGGGGAGCTGTTTTTT. This gives the protein CASSFDRTGELFF. Combining the CDR3 with reference TRBV7-8 and TRBJ2-2 gives the whole variable domain GAGVSQSPRYKVAKRGQDVALRCDPISGHVSLFWYQQALGQGPEFLTYFQNEAQLDKSGLPSDRFFAERPEGSVSTLKIQRTQQEDSAVYLCASSFDRTGELFFGEGSRLTVL.

The chain couples TRBV27 to TRBJ2-5; 13 bases fit TRBD2. This CDR3 is 14 amino acids long. V shed 4 bases, J shed 4 bases, and the junction held 0 bases outside the gene matches. Germline CDR1 MNHEY, CDR2 SMNVEV (reference sequence). Here the CDR3 DNA reads TGTGCCAGCAGTTGGACTAGCGGGGGAGAGACCCAGTACTTC. It yields the protein CASSWTSGGETQYF.

Ten or more counts support this clonotype. This chain joins TRBV2 and TRBJ2-5, with 8 bases identical to TRBD1. Germline V gene sequence: CDR1 SNHLY, CDR2 FYNNEI. The CDR3 runs to 14 residues. With 2 bases clipped from V and 4 bases from J, the junction kept 3 bases outside the gene matches. The CDR3 here is CASSETGGPETQYF. CDR3 in DNA: TGTGCCAGCAGTGAAACAGGGGGTCCAGAGACCCAGTACTTC.

The chain carries TRBV11-3 and TRBJ2-3; D is unclear. There are 13 residues in the CDR3. Germline loops: CDR1 SGHNT, CDR2 YENEEA. Trimming pared 6 bases from V and 0 bases from J, leaving 7 bases between. The CDR3 loop is CASRPRSTDTQYF. For the CDR3, the DNA is TGTGCCAGCAGGCCTCGGAGCACAGATACGCAGTATTTT. Supplemented by reference TRBV11-3 and TRBJ2-3, the full variable domain reads EAGVVQSPRYKIIEKKQPVAFWCNPISGHNTLYWYLQNLGQGPELLIRYENEEAVDDSQLPKDRFSAERLKGVDSTLKIQPAELGDSAVYLCASRPRSTDTQYFGPGTRLTVL.

In its sample, this clonotype was seen a few times. The chain couples TRBV11-2 to TRBJ2-5; D is possibly TRBD2 (6 bases). The V and J ends lost 3 bases and 3 bases respectively, with 11 bases between them. The CDR3 is made up of 14 amino acids. Germline V gives CDR1 SGHAT, CDR2 FQNNGV. CDR3 region: CASSFGGGEETQYF. CDR3 DNA sequence: TGTGCCAGCAGCTTTGGGGGAGGAGAAGAGACCCAGTACTTC.

The chain carries TRBV7-9 and TRBJ2-2; maybe TRBD2 (5 bases). Trimming shortened V by 8 bases and J by 6 bases, and 16 bases separated the two germline ends. The CDR3 is made up of 14 amino acids. Germline assignment: CDR1 SEHNR and CDR2 FQNEAQ (reference sequence). The CDR3 DNA reads as TGTGCCAGCTTAGCGAACGGACCAGCCGGGGAGCTGTTTTTT. This sequence encodes CASLANGPAGELFF.

The chain has TRBV10-3 and TRBJ2-7; D is unclear. Germline CDR1 ENHRY, CDR2 SYGVKD. V lost 4 bases and J lost 0, with 13 bases in between. The CDR3 extends over 15 amino acids. The CDR3 DNA sequence: TGTGCCATCAGTGGGCAGACACAGAACTCCTACGAGCAGTACTTC. It translates to CAISGQTQNSYEQYF.

This clonotype was seen more than once but under ten times. The chain carries TRBV28 and TRBJ1-5; D gene uncertain. CDR1 and CDR2 (germline): MDHEN, SYDVKM. This CDR3 spans 11 amino acids. Trimming removed 4 bases from V and 4 bases from J, with 2 bases in between. The CDR3 region is CASSYNQPQHF. DNA for the CDR3: TGTGCCAGCAGTTATAATCAGCCCCAGCATTTT.

Only one count was recorded for this clonotype. The CDR3 region is CASSPGGLYSYEQYF. CDR3 coding DNA: TGTGCCAGCAGCCCCGGGGGACTTTACTCCTACGAGCAGTACTTC. The chain uses TRBV3-1 and TRBJ2-7; perhaps TRBD2 as D (6 bases). Germline V gene data show CDR1 as LGHDT and CDR2 as YNNKEL (reference sequence). The CDR3 is 15 residues long. V lost 4 bases to trimming and J lost 0 bases, with 13 bases between them.

The chain employs TRBV2 and TRBJ1-4; maybe TRBD1 (6 bases). With 6 bases removed from V and 7 bases from J, the gap between germline ends came to 15 bases. CDR1 and CDR2 from the germline V gene are SNHLY and FYNNEI. CDR3 length: 14 residues. Written as DNA, the CDR3 is TGTGCCAGCAGCCCGGGACAAAGGAGTGAAAAACTGTTTTTT. It translates to CASSPGQRSEKLFF.

The chain couples TRBV6-2 or TRBV6-3 to TRBJ1-2; TRBD1 matches at 7 bases. Germline V lookup: CDR1 MNHEY, CDR2 SVGEGT. The CDR3 consists of 11 residues. The V and J ends lost 7 bases and 8 bases, in that order; junction bases with no gene match: 4. The CDR3 region is CASNTGEGYTF. Here the CDR3 DNA reads TGTGCCAGCAACACAGGGGAGGGCTACACCTTC.

The chain links TRBV4-2 to TRBJ2-2; a possible D gene is TRBD1 (5 bases). CDR1 is LGHNA and CDR2 is YNFKEQ in the germline V gene. V was cut by 0 bases and J by 4 bases, with 12 bases left in between. The CDR3 is 16 amino acids. The CDR3 spells CASSQDRQGATGELFF. The CDR3 DNA reads TGTGCCAGCAGCCAAGATAGGCAGGGCGCCACCGGGGAGCTGTTTTTT.

The chain uses TRBV6-1 and TRBJ1-5; 11 nucleotides agree with TRBD1. CDR1 is MNHNS and CDR2 is SASEGT in the germline V gene. With 5 bases clipped from V and 4 bases from J, the junction kept 1 base outside the gene matches. This CDR3 contains 14 residues. In DNA, the CDR3 is TGTGCCAGCAGTTGGGACAGGGGGAATCAGCCCCAGCATTTT. Its translation is CASSWDRGNQPQHF.